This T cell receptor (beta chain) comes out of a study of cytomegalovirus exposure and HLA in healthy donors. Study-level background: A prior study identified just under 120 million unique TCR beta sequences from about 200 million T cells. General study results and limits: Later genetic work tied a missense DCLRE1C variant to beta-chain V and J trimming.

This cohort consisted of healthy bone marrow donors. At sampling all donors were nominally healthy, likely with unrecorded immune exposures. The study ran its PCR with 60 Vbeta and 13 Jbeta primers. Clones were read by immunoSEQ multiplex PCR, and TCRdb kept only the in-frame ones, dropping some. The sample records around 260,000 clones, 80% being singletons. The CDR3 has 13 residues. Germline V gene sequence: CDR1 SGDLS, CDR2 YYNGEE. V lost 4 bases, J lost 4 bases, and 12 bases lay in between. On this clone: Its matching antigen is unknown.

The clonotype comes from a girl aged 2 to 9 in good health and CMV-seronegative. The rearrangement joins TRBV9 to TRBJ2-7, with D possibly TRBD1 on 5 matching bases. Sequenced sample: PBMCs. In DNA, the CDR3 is TGTGCCAGCAGCCCTTACTCAGGGTACGAGCAGTACTTC. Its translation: CASSPYSGYEQYF.